Presented here are 10 T cell receptor beta chains from one specimen sequenced in a study of T cells in Graves' hyperthyroidism and ophthalmopathy. Authors of the study amplified TCR beta CDR3 regions from RNA transcripts. First-round RT-PCR of the TCR CDR3 relied on the HTBI primer set. TCRdb reprocessed the multiplex PCR reads via MiXCR and lists one record per CDR3 protein. The sample carries roughly 650,000 distinct CDR3 sequences, more than 15% recorded once. Sequencing used blood. The receptors shown here come from a woman aged 35 to 49 with Graves' ophthalmopathy.

There are a few counts of this clonotype. CDR3 in amino acids: CASSEVRGGEETQYF. The DNA for the CDR3 is TGTGCCAGCAGTGAAGTAAGAGGGGGTGAAGAGACCCAGTACTTC. The V and J genes are TRBV6-1 and TRBJ2-5; D perhaps matches TRBD1 (6 bases). The V gene's germline CDR1 is MNHNS and CDR2 SASEGT. The CDR3 length is 15 residues. The V end was cut by 1 base, the J end by 3 bases, with 12 bases between.

This clonotype appeared many times. The chain links TRBV19 to TRBJ1-5; possible D gene TRBD1, 6 bases. Trimming shortened V by 5 bases and J by 1 base, and 9 bases separated the two germline ends. CDR1 is LNHDA and CDR2 is SQIVND in the germline V gene (reference sequence). CDR3 size: 14 residues. CDR3 DNA sequence: TGTGCCAGTAGTCCCACAGGGAGCAATCAGCCCCAGCATTTT. It specifies CASSPTGSNQPQHF.

This clonotype is a singleton in its sample. This chain joins TRBV6-2 or TRBV6-3 and TRBJ2-3; 9 bases are a match to TRBD1. This CDR3 comprises 16 residues. The J segment lost 3 bases and the V segment lost 4 bases, leaving 8 bases of the junction unmatched. CDR1 MNHEY and CDR2 SVGEGT come from the germline V gene. For the CDR3, the DNA is TGTGCCAGCAGTTGGACCCTGACAGGGGGTACAGATACGCAGTATTTT. Its translation: CASSWTLTGGTDTQYF.

This clonotype has a count of ten or more. The CDR3 loop reads CASSISPGYEQYF. CDR3 sequence (DNA): TGTGCCAGCAGCATCTCTCCGGGCTACGAGCAGTACTTC. This rearrangement joins TRBV5-6 to TRBJ2-7; D remains unclear. Germline V gives CDR1 SGHDT, CDR2 YYEEEE. The V and J ends lost 4 bases and 3 bases respectively, with 11 bases between them. This CDR3 has 13 amino acids.

The sample holds many counts of this clonotype. The chain couples TRBV5-5 to TRBJ2-2; 8 positions match TRBD1. In germline, CDR1 is SGHKS, CDR2 YYEKEE (reference sequence). V lost 7 bases, J lost 1 base, and 0 bases stayed unmatched. CDR3 length: 13 residues. CDR3 region: CASGTGNTGELFF. The CDR3 DNA reads as TGTGCCAGCGGGACAGGGAACACCGGGGAGCTGTTTTTT.

Many counts were recorded for this clonotype. The chain links TRBV7-3 to TRBJ1-2; 10 nucleotides line up with TRBD1. Germline V gene lookup returns CDR1 SGHTA and CDR2 FQGTGA. Trimming at V came to 2 bases and at J to 6 bases, leaving 0 bases not matched to a gene. The CDR3 covers 13 residues. CDR3 loop: CASSLGTGDGYTF. CDR3 sequence (DNA): TGTGCCAGCAGCTTAGGGACAGGGGATGGCTACACCTTC.

The V gene is TRBV10-3, the J gene TRBJ1-1; 7 nucleotides agree with TRBD1. J lost 3 bases, V lost 2 bases, and 0 bases had no gene match. Germline CDR1 ENHRY, CDR2 SYGVKD. CDR3 length: 13 amino acids. The CDR3 region has the DNA TGTGCCATCAGTGAGGACAGGGACACTGAAGCTTTCTTT. Protein sequence: CAISEDRDTEAFF.

In the case of this clonotype: Because it lacks the conserved phenylalanine or tryptophan at the end, this CDR3 is likely a read error. This chain connects TRBV7-2 to TRBJ2-7; no clear D gene. CDR1 is SGHTA and CDR2 is FQGNSA in the germline V gene. V was trimmed by 1 base and J by 2 bases, leaving 12 bases between them. This CDR3 spans 15 amino acids. This CDR3 is CASSLELPLPYEQYL. CDR3 DNA sequence: TGTGCCAGCAGCTTAGAGTTGCCGCTCCCCTACGAGCAGTACCTC.

V and J are TRBV29-1 and TRBJ2-2; TRBD1 might be the D (5 bases). Trimming stripped 4 bases from V and 8 bases from J, with 11 bases between. Germline V gene lookup returns CDR1 SQVTM and CDR2 ANQGSEA. This CDR3 is built from 12 residues. Here the CDR3 reads CSVVGAIGELFF. The CDR3 DNA reads TGCAGCGTTGTTGGGGCAATAGGGGAGCTGTTTTTT.

This chain's CDR3 is CASSSGSRYEQYF. The CDR3 DNA sequence: TGTGCCAGCAGTTCAGGGTCGCGCTACGAGCAGTACTTC. The chain combines TRBV6-1 with TRBJ2-7; D is perhaps TRBD1 (5 bases). CDR1 MNHNS and CDR2 SASEGT come from the germline V gene. Trimming stripped 5 bases from V and 3 bases from J, with 11 bases between. CDR3 length: 13 residues.